These T cell receptor beta chains were read from a single sample in a study of CD8 T cells in ankylosing spondylitis. A single record per CDR3 protein comes from TCRdb applying MiXCR to the 5' RACE reads. The sample carries roughly 42,000 distinct CDR3 sequences, 2.7% recorded once. Sequences were obtained from blood, either unsorted or a sorted T cell fraction (not recorded which). The receptors were gathered from a male donor with ankylosing spondylitis or in good health (not recorded which). The CDR3 runs from the conserved cysteine through the conserved F or W. The order of the fields is clone size, V gene, D gene, J gene, CDR3 protein, CDR3 DNA. A D gene is named only where the DNA matches it firmly. Expanded clones get a size class; other rows say once, few or many, or leave the size out.

many	TRBV9	NA	TRBJ2-5	CASSSQETQYF	TGTGCCAGCAGCTCCCAAGAGACCCAGTACTTC
many	TRBV9	NA	TRBJ1-1	CASRDQDNTEAFF	TGTGCCAGCAGGGACCAGGATAACACTGAAGCTTTCTTT
many	TRBV9	NA	TRBJ1-4	CASSSGENEKLFF	TGTGCCAGCAGCTCCGGGGAGAATGAAAAACTGTTTTTT
many	TRBV9	TRBD1	TRBJ2-1	CASSPLPRDSAYNEQFF	TGTGCCAGCAGCCCCCTTCCCCGGGACAGTGCGTACAATGAGCAGTTCTTC
few	TRBV5-6	TRBD1	TRBJ1-5	CASSWKTGDQPQHF	TGTGCCAGCAGCTGGAAGACAGGGGATCAGCCCCAGCATTTT
many	TRBV9	TRBD1	TRBJ2-5	CASSGQGALGTQYF	TGTGCCAGCAGCGGACAGGGAGCCCTAGGGACCCAGTACTTC
many	TRBV9	NA	TRBJ2-1	CASSVGTVSYNEQFF	TGTGCCAGCAGCGTAGGGACAGTTAGCTACAATGAGCAGTTCTTC
many	TRBV9	NA	TRBJ1-6	CASSVRDGHNSPLHF	TGTGCCAGCAGCGTCCGGGACGGTCATAATTCACCCCTCCACTTT
many	TRBV9	TRBD2	TRBJ2-7	CASSTGLAGDEQYF	TGTGCCAGCAGCACGGGACTAGCGGGAGACGAGCAGTACTTC
many	TRBV9	TRBD1	TRBJ1-2	CASSGLRGQGYTF	TGTGCCAGCAGCGGCCTCAGGGGGCAAGGCTACACCTTC
many	TRBV9	NA	TRBJ2-7	CASSVGVANVPGRASGEQYF	TGTGCCAGCAGCGTAGGGGTAGCGAACGTGCCAGGGCGCGCCTCAGGGGAGCAGTACTTC
many	TRBV9	TRBD2	TRBJ2-1	CASTGSTTGARELNNEQFF	TGTGCCAGCACCGGTAGTACTACCGGGGCGCGGGAGTTAAACAATGAGCAGTTCTTC
large	TRBV9	NA	TRBJ2-3	CASSLSVRTDTQYF	TGTGCCAGCAGCCTGTCCGTGCGCACAGATACGCAGTATTTT
many	TRBV9	NA	TRBJ2-7	CASSVGPSYEQYF	TGTGCCAGCAGCGTAGGGCCCTCCTACGAGCAGTACTTC
many	TRBV9	NA	TRBJ2-1	CASSVVSGPYNEQFF	TGTGCCAGCAGCGTAGTTAGCGGTCCCTACAATGAGCAGTTCTTC
few	TRBV9	NA	TRBJ2-3	CASSVRSGHTDTQYF	TGTGCCAGCAGCGTACGGAGCGGACACACAGATACGCAGTATTTT
many	TRBV9	NA	TRBJ1-2	CASSEGPKDLGYTF	TGTGCCAGCAGCGAAGGGCCCAAAGACCTCGGCTACACCTTC
many	TRBV9	TRBD1	TRBJ2-4	CASSVGDREMVIQYF	TGTGCCAGCAGCGTAGGGGACAGGGAGATGGTCATTCAGTACTTC
many	TRBV9	NA	TRBJ1-1	CASSVTGRTEAFF	TGTGCCAGCAGCGTCACAGGGCGGACTGAAGCTTTCTTT
many	TRBV9	TRBD1	TRBJ2-5	CASSPQGVGPWATQYF	TGTGCCAGCAGCCCCCAGGGGGTCGGACCTTGGGCGACCCAGTACTTC
many	TRBV9	NA	TRBJ1-6	CASSAAPDDRERSPLHF	TGTGCCAGCAGCGCAGCACCGGATGACCGAGAACGCTCACCCCTCCACTTT
many	TRBV9	TRBD2	TRBJ2-1	CASSVAPGLAGVSSYNEQFF	TGTGCCAGCAGCGTAGCTCCTGGACTAGCGGGAGTTAGCTCCTACAATGAGCAGTTCTTC
many	TRBV9	TRBD1	TRBJ2-2	CASSVEGQGGTGELFF	TGTGCCAGCAGCGTGGAGGGACAGGGGGGGACCGGGGAGCTGTTTTTT
many	TRBV9	TRBD2	TRBJ2-3	CASSVDYNGGSYREDTQYF	TGTGCCAGCAGCGTAGATTACAACGGCGGGAGCTACCGGGAAGATACGCAGTATTTT
NA	TRBV9	NA	TRBJ2-2	CASSVASGVRTGELFF	TGTGCCAGCAGCGTAGCTTCCGGGGTTCGAACCGGGGAGCTGTTTTTT
many	TRBV9	NA	TRBJ2-3	CASSFGGETQYF	TGTGCCAGCAGTTTTGGTGGTGAAACGCAGTATTTT
many	TRBV9	TRBD2	TRBJ2-3	CASSASGRANTDTQYF	TGTGCCAGCAGCGCCAGCGGGAGGGCTAACACAGATACGCAGTATTTT
many	TRBV9	NA	TRBJ2-5	CASSVVVDGETQYF	TGTGCCAGCAGCGTAGTGGTGGATGGGGAGACCCAGTACTTC
many	TRBV9	TRBD2	TRBJ2-3	CASSLLAGGQFTQYF	TGTGCCAGCAGCCTCCTAGCGGGAGGGCAGTTTACGCAGTATTTT
NA	TRBV9	NA	TRBJ2-3	CASGGGRPDTQYF	TGTGCCAGCGGTGGTGGGAGGCCGGATACGCAGTATTTT
many	TRBV9	NA	TRBJ1-5	CASSVGPTEGQPQHF	TGTGCCAGCAGCGTCGGGCCCACAGAGGGTCAGCCCCAGCATTTT
many	TRBV9	NA	TRBJ2-3	CASSVQVTVRGATDTQYF	TGTGCCAGCAGCGTTCAGGTGACAGTCAGGGGCGCGACAGATACGCAGTATTTT
many	TRBV9	NA	TRBJ2-7	CASTAGAGPYEQYF	TGTGCCAGCACCGCAGGGGCGGGGCCCTACGAGCAGTACTTC
many	TRBV9	NA	TRBJ2-1	CASSPGLRSVDEQFF	TGTGCCAGCAGTCCTGGACTTCGATCGGTAGATGAGCAGTTCTTC
few	TRBV9	TRBD2	TRBJ2-7	CASSVGLAGVYEQYF	TGTGCCAGCAGCGTCGGACTAGCGGGAGTCTACGAGCAGTACTTC
many	TRBV9	TRBD1	TRBJ2-5	CASSVAAGTGETQYF	TGTGCCAGCAGCGTAGCGGCAGGGACAGGGGAGACCCAGTACTTC
many	TRBV9	NA	TRBJ2-7	CASSVGARDYYEQYF	TGTGCCAGCAGCGTAGGGGCCCGAGACTACTACGAGCAGTACTTC
many	TRBV9	NA	TRBJ2-1	CASSVTRGLYNEQFF	TGTGCCAGCAGCGTAACGAGGGGACTCTACAATGAGCAGTTCTTC
many	TRBV9	TRBD1	TRBJ1-6	CASSVGDRVESPLHF	TGTGCCAGCAGCGTAGGGGACAGGGTGGAATCACCCCTCCACTTT
many	TRBV9	NA	TRBJ2-2	CASKKAPGITGELFF	TGTGCCAGCAAAAAAGCCCCGGGGATCACCGGGGAGCTGTTTTTT
many	TRBV23-1	NA	TRBJ1-5	CASSQAGRPQHF	TGCGCCAGCAGTCAAGCAGGGAGACCCCAGCATTTT
many	TRBV9	NA	TRBJ1-1	CASSAYRDLNTEAFF	TGTGCCAGCAGCGCCTACAGGGATCTGAACACTGAAGCTTTCTTT
many	TRBV9	TRBD1	TRBJ2-5	CASSPRQGETQYF	TGTGCCAGCAGCCCGAGACAGGGGGAGACCCAGTACTTC
many	TRBV9	NA	TRBJ2-6	CASSRSGSGANVLTF	TGTGCCAGCAGCAGATCAGGGTCTGGGGCCAACGTCCTGACTTTC
many	TRBV9	TRBD2	TRBJ2-3	CASSVRLAGDTQYF	TGTGCCAGCAGCGTGCGACTAGCGGGAGATACGCAGTATTTT
many	TRBV9	NA	TRBJ2-7	CASSTGAYYEQYF	TGTGCCAGCAGTACAGGAGCCTACTACGAGCAGTACTTC